This TCR beta chain was recovered during a study of T-cell reconstitution after alpha-beta-depleted transplantation in children (dated by TCRdb to about 2016). In the study overall: T-cell immune reconstitution after TCRalphabeta/CD19-depleted allogeneic hematopoietic cell transplantation in children was quantitatively tracked in the study by means of TCR repertoire profiling. General study outcomes and caveats: About two months after transplant, the apparently early recovery of alphabetaT-cell counts reportedly depended on just several hundred clones that had expanded rapidly and came from non-depleted graft cells. In some patients, the high TCRbeta diversity seen at day 60 was put down to recipient T cells and intrathymic progenitors that had survived conditioning. Over the following months the frequencies of hyperexpanded clones went down, and after one year T-cell counts and TCRbeta diversity were mostly credited to newly produced T cells.

Libraries were constructed by PCR. Sequenced on an Illumina HiSeq 2500. To normalize quantification of the TCRbeta repertoire, the TCR libraries were built with molecular barcoding that relied on unique molecular identifiers. The public reads were run again by TCRdb, first through fastp at Q25 and then through MiXCR, and only productive beta chains were kept. Rows matching on CDR3 protein sequence are summarized as one entry with the most common DNA and genes. Counted in this sample were around 270,000 distinct CDR3 sequences; almost 8% of them appeared once. Approximately 9.6% of the sample is in the top ten clones. This specimen's treatment or condition label, per the study, means: allogeneic hematopoietic cell transplantation with graft depleted of TCRalphabeta T cells and CD19 B cells. Transplant recipients were children who received TCRalphabeta/CD19-depleted allogeneic hematopoietic cell grafts.

As to this clonotype: Its binding antigen is unknown. Nothing much larger sits one base from this clone, and base qualities are not available.

The cysteine opens and the phenylalanine closes a CDR3 of 13 amino acids. Of all the DNA, just the CDR3 is kept, 39 bases in frame from base 1. Deletion took 1 base off V and 8 bases off J, with a span of 11 bases between the germline ends. CDR1 and CDR2, looked up from the germline V gene, are SGHTA and FQGNSA. Rearrangement joined TRBV7-2 to TRBJ1-2; confidence is insufficient to name the D gene. The sequencing used peripheral blood, collected 360 days after TCRalphabeta/CD19-depleted stem cell transplant. This clonotype was obtained from a female patient aged 2-10 years who had a stem cell transplant for Fanconi anemia, so the T cells may come from the graft donor. CDR3 region: CASSLEPSFGYTF. The bases are TGTGCCAGCAGCTTAGAACCCAGTTTCGGCTACACCTTC.